These 7 T cell receptor beta chains share one sample of origin, sequenced in a study of cytomegalovirus exposure and HLA in healthy donors. Vbeta (60) and Jbeta (13) primers were used in the PCR. Repertoires were generated with immunoSEQ multiplex PCR, while TCRdb's copy carries only in-frame clones and drops some. Seen here are 180,000 or so clones, roughly 75% observed once, and the top ten hold less than 2%. Sample: PBMCs. Source of these receptors: a woman in her 30s in good health and CMV-seronegative.

This clone was found once. V and J are TRBV7-2 and TRBJ2-2; D is perhaps TRBD1 (5 bases). The CDR3 runs to 14 residues. Germline-derived CDR1 and CDR2 are SGHTA and FQGNSA. V dropped 6 bases and J dropped 5 bases, with 13 bases sitting between them. The CDR3 region is CASRWQGETGELFF. CDR3 nucleotides: TGTGCCAGCAGATGGCAGGGCGAAACCGGGGAGCTGTTTTTT.

This clone was detected only a few times. The J gene is TRBJ1-1, the V gene TRBV15, with 7 bases identical to TRBD1. After removal of 6 bases from V and 1 base from J, the junction contained 8 bases not matched to a gene. The CDR3 covers 15 residues. CDR1 LNHNV and CDR2 YYDKDF come from the germline V gene (reference sequence). The CDR3 DNA reads TGTGCCACCAGTCCGCAAGGGGGCCCGAACACTGAAGCTTTCTTT. Translating gives CATSPQGGPNTEAFF.

This clone was seen more than once but under ten times. This chain uses TRBV9 with TRBJ2-7; TRBD1 aligns across 9 bases. CDR1 is SGDLS, CDR2 YYNGEE, per germline. The CDR3 covers 14 residues. The V segment lost 9 bases and the J segment 4 bases; nucleotides outside the gene matches: 11. CDR3 sequence: CATMMGTGLYEQYF. The CDR3 DNA sequence: TGTGCCACCATGATGGGGACAGGGTTGTACGAGCAGTACTTC.

The genes are TRBV5-1 and TRBJ2-1; D might be TRBD2 (6 bases). The CDR3 contains 17 residues. Germline assignment: CDR1 SGHRS and CDR2 YFSETQ. Trimming pared 0 bases from V and 4 bases from J, leaving 17 bases between. The CDR3 nucleotides read TGCGCCAGCAGCTTGGGGCTGACTAGAAGGGGATACAATGAGCAGTTCTTC. Translating gives CASSLGLTRRGYNEQFF.

The rearrangement joins TRBV25-1 to TRBJ2-5; D uncertain. Per germline, CDR1 MGHDK and CDR2 SYGVNS. V was pared by 6 bases and J by 5 bases, with 19 bases between. This CDR3 spans 15 amino acids. CDR3 in DNA: TGTGCCAGCAGGAAGGAAGCAGGCAGTGACGAGACCCAGTACTTC. Its protein is CASRKEAGSDETQYF.

This sequence joins TRBV7-9 and TRBJ1-1; D is ambiguous. Trimming cost V 4 bases and J 13 bases, with 16 bases left between them. Per germline, CDR1 SEHNR and CDR2 FQNEAQ (reference sequence). CDR3 length: 12 amino acids. CDR3 in amino acids: CASSSRPDEVFF. Written as DNA, the CDR3 is TGTGCCAGCAGCTCTAGACCTGATGAGGTTTTCTTT.

The sample holds one count of this clone. The chain couples TRBV11-1 to TRBJ2-5; the D gene is possibly TRBD2 (7 bases). With 0 bases removed from V and 5 bases from J, the gap between germline ends came to 10 bases. From germline, CDR1 is SGHAT and CDR2 FQDESV (reference sequence). This CDR3 is 14 amino acids long. This CDR3 is CASSLAGGRETQYF. Written as DNA, the CDR3 is TGTGCCAGCAGCTTAGCGGGGGGGCGGGAGACCCAGTACTTC. Full variable domain (remainder filled in from reference TRBV11-1 and TRBJ2-5): EAEVAQSPRYKITEKSQAVAFWCDPISGHATLYWYRQILGQGPELLVQFQDESVVDDSQLPKDRFSAERLKGVDSTLKIQPAELGDSAMYLCASSLAGGRETQYFGPGTRLLVL.